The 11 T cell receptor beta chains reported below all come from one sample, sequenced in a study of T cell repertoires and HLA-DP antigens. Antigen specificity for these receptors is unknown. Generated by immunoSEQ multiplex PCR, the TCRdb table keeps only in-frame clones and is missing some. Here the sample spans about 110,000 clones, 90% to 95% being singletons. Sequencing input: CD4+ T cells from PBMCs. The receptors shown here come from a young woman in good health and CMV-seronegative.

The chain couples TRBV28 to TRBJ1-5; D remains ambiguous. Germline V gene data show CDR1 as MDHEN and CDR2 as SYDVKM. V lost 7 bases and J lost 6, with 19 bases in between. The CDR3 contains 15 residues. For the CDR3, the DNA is TGTGCCAGCATGCCTGGAAGGGTTCGGGGTCAGCCCCAGCATTTT. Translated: CASMPGRVRGQPQHF.

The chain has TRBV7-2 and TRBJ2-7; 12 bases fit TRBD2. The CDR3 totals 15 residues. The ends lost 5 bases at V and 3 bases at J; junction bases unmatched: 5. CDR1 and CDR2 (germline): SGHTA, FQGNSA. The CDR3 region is CASSLGTSGFYEQYV. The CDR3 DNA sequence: TGTGCCAGCAGCCTCGGGACTAGCGGGTTCTACGAGCAGTACGTC.

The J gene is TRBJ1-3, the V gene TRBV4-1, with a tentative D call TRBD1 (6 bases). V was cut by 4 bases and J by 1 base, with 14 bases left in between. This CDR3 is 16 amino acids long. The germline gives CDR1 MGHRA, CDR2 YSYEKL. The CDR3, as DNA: TGCGCCAGCAGCCTAGGGGGGCAGCCTTCTGGAAACACCATATATTTT. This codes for CASSLGGQPSGNTIYF.

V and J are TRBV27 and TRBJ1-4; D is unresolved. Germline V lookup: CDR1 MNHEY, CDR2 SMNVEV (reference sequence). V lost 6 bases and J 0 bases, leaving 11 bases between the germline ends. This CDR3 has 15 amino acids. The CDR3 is CASRTYGATNEKLFF. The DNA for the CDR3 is TGTGCCAGCAGAACATACGGGGCAACTAATGAAAAACTGTTTTTT.

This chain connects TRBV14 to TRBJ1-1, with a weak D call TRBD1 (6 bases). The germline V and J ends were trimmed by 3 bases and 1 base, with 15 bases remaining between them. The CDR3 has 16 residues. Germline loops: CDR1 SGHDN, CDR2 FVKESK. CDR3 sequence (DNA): TGTGCCAGCAGCCACCGATGGGGGGCGCAGAACACTGAAGCTTTCTTT. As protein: CASSHRWGAQNTEAFF.

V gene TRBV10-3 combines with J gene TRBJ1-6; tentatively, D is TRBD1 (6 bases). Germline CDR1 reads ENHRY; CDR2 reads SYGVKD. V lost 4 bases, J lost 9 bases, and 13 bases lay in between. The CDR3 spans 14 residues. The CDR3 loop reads CAISGVGTSSPLHF. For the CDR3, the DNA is TGTGCCATCAGTGGGGTGGGGACAAGTTCACCCCTCCACTTT.

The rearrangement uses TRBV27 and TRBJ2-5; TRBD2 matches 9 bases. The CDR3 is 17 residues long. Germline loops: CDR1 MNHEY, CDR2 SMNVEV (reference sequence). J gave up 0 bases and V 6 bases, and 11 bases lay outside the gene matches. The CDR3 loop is CASRRSGTSGYQETQYF. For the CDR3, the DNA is TGTGCCAGCAGACGGAGCGGAACTAGCGGGTACCAAGAGACCCAGTACTTC.

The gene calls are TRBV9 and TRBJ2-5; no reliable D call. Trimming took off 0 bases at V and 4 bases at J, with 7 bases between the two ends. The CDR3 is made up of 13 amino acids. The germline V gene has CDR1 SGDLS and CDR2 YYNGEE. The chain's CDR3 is CASSVDRIETQYF. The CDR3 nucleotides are TGTGCCAGCAGCGTAGATCGAATAGAGACCCAGTACTTC.

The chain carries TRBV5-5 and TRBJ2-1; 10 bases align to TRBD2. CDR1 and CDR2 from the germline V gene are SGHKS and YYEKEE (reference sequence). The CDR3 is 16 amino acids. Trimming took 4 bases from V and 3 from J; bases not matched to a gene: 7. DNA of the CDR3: TGTGCCAGCAGCCCTACGACTAGCGGGTTCTACAATGAGCAGTTCTTC. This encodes CASSPTTSGFYNEQFF.

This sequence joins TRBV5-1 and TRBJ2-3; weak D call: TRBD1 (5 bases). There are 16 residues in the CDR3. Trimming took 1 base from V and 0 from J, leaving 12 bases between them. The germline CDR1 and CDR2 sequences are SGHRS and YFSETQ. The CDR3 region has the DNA TGCGCCAGCAGCTTGACAGGTTCTCCTAGCACAGATACGCAGTATTTT. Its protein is CASSLTGSPSTDTQYF.

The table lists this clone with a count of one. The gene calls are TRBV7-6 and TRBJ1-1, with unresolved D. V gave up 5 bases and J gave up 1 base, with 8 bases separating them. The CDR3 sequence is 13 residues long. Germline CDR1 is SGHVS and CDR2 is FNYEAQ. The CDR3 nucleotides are TGTGCCAGCAGCCTGCGGGAGAACACTGAAGCTTTCTTT. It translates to CASSLRENTEAFF.